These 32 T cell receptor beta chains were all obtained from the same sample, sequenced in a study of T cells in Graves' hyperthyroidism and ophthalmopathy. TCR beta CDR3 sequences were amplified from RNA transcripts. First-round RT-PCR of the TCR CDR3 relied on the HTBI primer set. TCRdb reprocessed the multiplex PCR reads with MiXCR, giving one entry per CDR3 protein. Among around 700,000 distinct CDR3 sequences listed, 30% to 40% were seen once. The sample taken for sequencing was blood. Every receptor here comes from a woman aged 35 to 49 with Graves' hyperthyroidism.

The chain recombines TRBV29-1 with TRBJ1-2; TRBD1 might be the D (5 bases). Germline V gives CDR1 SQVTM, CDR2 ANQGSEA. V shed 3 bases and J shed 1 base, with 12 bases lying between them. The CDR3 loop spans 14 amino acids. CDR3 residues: CSVERARVNYGYTF. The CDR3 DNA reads TGCAGCGTTGAGAGGGCCAGGGTTAACTATGGCTACACCTTC.

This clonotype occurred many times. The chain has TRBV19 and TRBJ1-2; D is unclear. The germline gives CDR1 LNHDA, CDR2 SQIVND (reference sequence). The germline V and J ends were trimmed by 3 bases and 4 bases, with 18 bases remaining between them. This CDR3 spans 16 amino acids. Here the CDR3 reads CASSIAWPGELYGYTF. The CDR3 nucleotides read TGTGCCAGTAGTATCGCCTGGCCCGGCGAACTCTATGGCTACACCTTC.

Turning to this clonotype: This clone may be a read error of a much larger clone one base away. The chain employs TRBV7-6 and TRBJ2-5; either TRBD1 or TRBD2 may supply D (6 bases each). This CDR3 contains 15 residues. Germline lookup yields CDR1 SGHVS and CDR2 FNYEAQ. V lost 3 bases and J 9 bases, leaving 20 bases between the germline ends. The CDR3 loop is CASSFNGERGEAQYF. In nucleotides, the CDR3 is TGTGCCAGCAGCTTCAATGGGGAAAGGGGGGAGGCCCAGTACTTC.

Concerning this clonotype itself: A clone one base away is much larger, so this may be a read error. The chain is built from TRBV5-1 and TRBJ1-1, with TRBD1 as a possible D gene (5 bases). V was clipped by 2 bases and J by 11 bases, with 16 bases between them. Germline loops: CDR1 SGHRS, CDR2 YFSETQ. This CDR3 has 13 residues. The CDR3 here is CASSLDSTLNAFF. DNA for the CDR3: TGCGCCAGCAGCTTAGACAGTACACTGAACGCTTTCTTT.

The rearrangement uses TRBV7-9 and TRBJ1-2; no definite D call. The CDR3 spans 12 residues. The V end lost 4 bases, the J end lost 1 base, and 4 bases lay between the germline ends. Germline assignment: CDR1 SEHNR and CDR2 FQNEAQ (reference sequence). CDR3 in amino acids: CASSYYNYGYTF. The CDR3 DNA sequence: TGTGCCAGCAGCTATTATAACTATGGCTACACCTTC.

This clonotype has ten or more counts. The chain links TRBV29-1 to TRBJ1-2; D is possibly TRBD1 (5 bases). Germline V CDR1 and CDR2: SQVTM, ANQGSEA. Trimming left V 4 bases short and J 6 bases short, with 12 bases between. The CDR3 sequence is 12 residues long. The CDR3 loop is CSVVRRDDGYTF. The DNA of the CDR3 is TGCAGCGTTGTCCGCAGGGATGATGGCTACACCTTC.

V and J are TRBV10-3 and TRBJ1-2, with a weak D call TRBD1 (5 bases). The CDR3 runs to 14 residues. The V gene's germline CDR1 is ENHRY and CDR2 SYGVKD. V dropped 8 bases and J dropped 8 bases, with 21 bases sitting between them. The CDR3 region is CAIGPGGTMGGYTF. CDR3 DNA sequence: TGTGCCATCGGCCCCGGGGGGACCATGGGCGGCTACACCTTC.

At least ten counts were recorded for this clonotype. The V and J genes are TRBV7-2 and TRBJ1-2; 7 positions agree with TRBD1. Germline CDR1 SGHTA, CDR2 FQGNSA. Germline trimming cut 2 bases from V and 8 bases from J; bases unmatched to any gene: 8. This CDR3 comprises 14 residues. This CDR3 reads CASSLQLGGEGYTF. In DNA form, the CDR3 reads TGTGCCAGCAGCTTACAACTAGGGGGCGAAGGCTACACCTTC.

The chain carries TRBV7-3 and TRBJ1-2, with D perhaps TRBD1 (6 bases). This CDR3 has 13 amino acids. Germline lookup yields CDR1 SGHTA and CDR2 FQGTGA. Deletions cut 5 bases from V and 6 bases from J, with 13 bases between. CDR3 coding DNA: TGTGCCAGCAGCACTCCGACAGGAGATGGCTACACCTTC. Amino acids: CASSTPTGDGYTF. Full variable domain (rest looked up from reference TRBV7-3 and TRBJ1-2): GAGVSQTPSNKVTEKGKYVELRCDPISGHTALYWYRQSLGQGPEFLIYFQGTGAADDSGLPNDRFFAVRPEGSVSTLKIQRTERGDSAVYLCASSTPTGDGYTFGSGTRLTVV.

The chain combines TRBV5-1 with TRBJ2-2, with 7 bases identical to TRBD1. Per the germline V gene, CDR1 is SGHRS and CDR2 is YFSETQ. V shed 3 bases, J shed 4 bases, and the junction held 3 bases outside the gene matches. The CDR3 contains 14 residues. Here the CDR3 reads CASSSGQSTGELFF. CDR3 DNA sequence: TGCGCCAGCAGCTCGGGACAGTCCACCGGGGAGCTGTTTTTT.

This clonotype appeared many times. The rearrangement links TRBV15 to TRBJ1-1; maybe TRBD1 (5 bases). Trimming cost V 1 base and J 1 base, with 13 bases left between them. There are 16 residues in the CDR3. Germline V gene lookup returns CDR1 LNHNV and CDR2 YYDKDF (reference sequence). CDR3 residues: CATSRGTQGENTEAFF. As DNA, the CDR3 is TGTGCCACCAGCAGAGGGACACAAGGCGAGAACACTGAAGCTTTCTTT.

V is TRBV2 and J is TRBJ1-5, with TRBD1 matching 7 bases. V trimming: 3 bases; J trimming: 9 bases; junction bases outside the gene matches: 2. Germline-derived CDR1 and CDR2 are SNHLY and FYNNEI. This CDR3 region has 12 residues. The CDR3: CASSDRGVPQHF. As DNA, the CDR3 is TGTGCCAGCAGTGACAGGGGGGTGCCCCAGCATTTT.

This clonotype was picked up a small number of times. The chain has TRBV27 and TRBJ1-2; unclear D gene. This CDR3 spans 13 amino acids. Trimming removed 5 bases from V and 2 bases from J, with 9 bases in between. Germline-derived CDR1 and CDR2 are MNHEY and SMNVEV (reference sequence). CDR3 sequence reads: CASSTTDNYGYTF. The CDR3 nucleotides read TGTGCCAGCAGTACCACGGACAACTATGGCTACACCTTC.

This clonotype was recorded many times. The CDR3 sequence is CAIRPGQGEIGELFF. The CDR3, as DNA: TGTGCCATCAGGCCAGGACAGGGGGAAATCGGGGAGCTGTTTTTT. The chain is built from TRBV10-3 and TRBJ2-2, with TRBD1 matching 10 bases. Trimming cost V 6 bases and J 7 bases; bases outside gene matches: 8. The length of the CDR3 is 15 residues. Germline lookup yields CDR1 ENHRY and CDR2 SYGVKD.

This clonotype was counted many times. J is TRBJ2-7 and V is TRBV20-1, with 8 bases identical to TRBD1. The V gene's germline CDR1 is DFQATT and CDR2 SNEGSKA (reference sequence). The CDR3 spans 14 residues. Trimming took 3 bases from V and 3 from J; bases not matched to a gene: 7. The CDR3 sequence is CSASRQGANYEQYF. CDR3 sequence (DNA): TGCAGTGCTAGTCGGCAGGGGGCCAACTACGAGCAGTACTTC.

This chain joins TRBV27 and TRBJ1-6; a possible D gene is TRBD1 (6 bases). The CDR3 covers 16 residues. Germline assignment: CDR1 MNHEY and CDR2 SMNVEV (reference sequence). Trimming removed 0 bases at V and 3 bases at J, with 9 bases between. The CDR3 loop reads CASSLSGGGYNSPLHF. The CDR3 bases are TGTGCCAGCAGTTTATCGGGAGGGGGCTATAATTCACCCCTCCACTTT.

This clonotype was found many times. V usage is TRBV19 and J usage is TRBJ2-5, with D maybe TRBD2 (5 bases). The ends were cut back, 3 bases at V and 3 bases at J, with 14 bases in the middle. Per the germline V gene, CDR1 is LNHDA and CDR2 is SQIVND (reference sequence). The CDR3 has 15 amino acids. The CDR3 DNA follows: TGTGCCAGTAGTATCGGGGTGTTCGATGAAGAGACCCAGTACTTC. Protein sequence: CASSIGVFDEETQYF.

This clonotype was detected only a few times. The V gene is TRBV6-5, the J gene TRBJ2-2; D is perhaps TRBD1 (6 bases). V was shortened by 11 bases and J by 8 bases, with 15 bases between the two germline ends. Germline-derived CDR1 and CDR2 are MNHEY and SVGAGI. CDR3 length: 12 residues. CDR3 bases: TGTGCCTGCCAGGGGTCTTTTGGGGAGCTGTTTTTT. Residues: CACQGSFGELFF.

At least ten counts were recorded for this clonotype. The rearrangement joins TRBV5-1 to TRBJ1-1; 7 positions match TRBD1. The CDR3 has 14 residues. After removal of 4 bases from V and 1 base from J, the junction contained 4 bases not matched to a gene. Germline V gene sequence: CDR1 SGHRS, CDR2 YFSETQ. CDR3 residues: CASSKGTANTEAFF. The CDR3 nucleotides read TGCGCCAGCAGCAAAGGGACAGCGAACACTGAAGCTTTCTTT.

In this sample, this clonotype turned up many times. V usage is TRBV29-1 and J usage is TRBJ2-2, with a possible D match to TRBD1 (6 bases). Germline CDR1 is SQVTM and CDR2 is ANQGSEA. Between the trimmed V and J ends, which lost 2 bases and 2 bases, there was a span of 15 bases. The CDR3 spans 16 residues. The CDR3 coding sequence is TGCAGCGTTGAACAATACAGGGTAGGAAACACCGGGGAGCTGTTTTTT. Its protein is CSVEQYRVGNTGELFF.

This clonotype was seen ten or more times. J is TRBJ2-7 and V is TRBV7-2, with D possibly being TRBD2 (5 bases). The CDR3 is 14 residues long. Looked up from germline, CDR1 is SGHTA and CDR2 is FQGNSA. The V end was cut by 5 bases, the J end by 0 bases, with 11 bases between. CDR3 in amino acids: CASSRSGSSYEQYF. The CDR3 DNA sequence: TGTGCCAGCAGCCGCAGCGGTAGCTCCTACGAGCAGTACTTC.

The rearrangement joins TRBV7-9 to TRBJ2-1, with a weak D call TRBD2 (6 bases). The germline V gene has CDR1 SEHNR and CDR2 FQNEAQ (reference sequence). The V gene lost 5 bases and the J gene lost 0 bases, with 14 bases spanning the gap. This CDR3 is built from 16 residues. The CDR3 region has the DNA TGTGCCAGCAGCCCAGGATCCGGGAGCTCCTACAATGAGCAGTTCTTC. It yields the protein CASSPGSGSSYNEQFF.

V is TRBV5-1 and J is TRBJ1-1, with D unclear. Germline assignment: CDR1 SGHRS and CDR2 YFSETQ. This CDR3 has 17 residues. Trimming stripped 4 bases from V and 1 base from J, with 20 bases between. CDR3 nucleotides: TGCGCCAGCAGCCAAGATGGTGAAGGGAGTGGGAACACTGAAGCTTTCTTT. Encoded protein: CASSQDGEGSGNTEAFF.

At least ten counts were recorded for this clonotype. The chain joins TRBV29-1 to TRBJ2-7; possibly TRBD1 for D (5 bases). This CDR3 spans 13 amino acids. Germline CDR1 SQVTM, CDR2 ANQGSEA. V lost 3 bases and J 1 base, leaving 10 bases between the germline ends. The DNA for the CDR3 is TGCAGCGTTGAGGACAAAGGGTCCTACGAGCAGTACTTC. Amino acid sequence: CSVEDKGSYEQYF.

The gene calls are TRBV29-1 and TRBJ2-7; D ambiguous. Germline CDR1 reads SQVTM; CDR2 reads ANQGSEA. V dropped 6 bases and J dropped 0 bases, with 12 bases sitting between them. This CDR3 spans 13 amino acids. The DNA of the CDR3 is TGCAGCGTAGCTTGGACGGACTCCTACGAGCAGTACTTC. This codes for CSVAWTDSYEQYF.

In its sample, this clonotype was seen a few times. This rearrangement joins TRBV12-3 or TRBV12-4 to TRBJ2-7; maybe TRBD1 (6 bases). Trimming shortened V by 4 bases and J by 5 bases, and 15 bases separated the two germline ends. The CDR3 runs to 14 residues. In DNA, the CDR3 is TGTGCCAGCAGTTACAGGGCAGGAATAGACGAGCAGTACTTC. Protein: CASSYRAGIDEQYF.

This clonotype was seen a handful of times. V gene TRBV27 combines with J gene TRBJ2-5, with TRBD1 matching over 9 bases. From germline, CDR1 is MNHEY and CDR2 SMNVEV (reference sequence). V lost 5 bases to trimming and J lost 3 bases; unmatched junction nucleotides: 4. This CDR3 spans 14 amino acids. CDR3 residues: CASSDRDREETQYF. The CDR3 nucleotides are TGTGCCAGCAGTGACCGGGACAGGGAAGAGACCCAGTACTTC.

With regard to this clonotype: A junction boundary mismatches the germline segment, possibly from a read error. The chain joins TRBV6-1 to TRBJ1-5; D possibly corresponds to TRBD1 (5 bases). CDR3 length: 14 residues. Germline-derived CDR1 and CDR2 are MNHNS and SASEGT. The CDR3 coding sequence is TGTGCCAGCAGGGAAGGGGTAAGGGATCAGCCCCAGCATTTT. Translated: CASREGVRDQPQHF.

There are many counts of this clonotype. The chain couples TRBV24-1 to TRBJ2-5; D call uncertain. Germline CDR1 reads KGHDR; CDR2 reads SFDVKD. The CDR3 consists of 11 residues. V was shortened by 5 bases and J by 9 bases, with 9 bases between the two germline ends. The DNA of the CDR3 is TGTGCCACCAGTGTTGGAGAAGCCCAGTACTTC. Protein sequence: CATSVGEAQYF.

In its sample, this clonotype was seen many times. The CDR3, as DNA: TGTGCCAGCAGCGTTTCAGACCACGGGGAACTGTTTTTT. It yields the protein CASSVSDHGELFF. This chain connects TRBV9 to TRBJ1-4; no reliable D call. The CDR3 contains 13 residues. CDR1 is SGDLS and CDR2 is YYNGEE in the germline V gene. With 2 bases removed from V and 12 bases from J, the gap between germline ends came to 14 bases.

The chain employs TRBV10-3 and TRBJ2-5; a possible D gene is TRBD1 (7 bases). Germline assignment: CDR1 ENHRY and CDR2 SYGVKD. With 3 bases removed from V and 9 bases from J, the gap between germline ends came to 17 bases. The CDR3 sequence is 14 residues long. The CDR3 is CAISEGRGAQPQYF. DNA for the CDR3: TGTGCCATCAGTGAAGGCAGGGGGGCCCAGCCCCAGTACTTC.

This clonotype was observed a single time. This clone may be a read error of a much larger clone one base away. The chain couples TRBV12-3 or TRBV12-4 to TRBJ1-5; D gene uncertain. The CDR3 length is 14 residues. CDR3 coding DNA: TGTGCCAGTGGAGGTTCGCTGAGCAGTCAGCCCCAGCATTTT. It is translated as CASGGSLSSQPQHF.